Below, one T cell receptor beta chain is given with its context. Its antigen is currently unknown. These data come from a study of shared clonotypes between healthy human individuals. Naive CD8 populations comprised CD45RO-negative cells positively selected for CCR7, excluding terminally differentiated effector memory CD45RA+ cells. Study-level points and caveats: Represented diversity (both genetic and exposure-history) was limited by the small number of donors. Approximately 4.5% was the fraction of naive CD4 clonotypes found shared across a few donors.

The CDR3 runs 18 residues. The germline V gene has CDR1 MDHEN and CDR2 SYDVKM. After removal of 5 bases from V and 3 bases from J, the junction contained 19 bases not matched to a gene. A deep-level run was used for the assay. Measured with immunoSEQ multiplex PCR; TCRdb has only the in-frame clones, and not every one. Among around 1,900,000 clones, just under 95% were seen once, and the ten largest hold around 1.7%. Sequenced: naive CD8+ T cells from PBMCs. The source of this sequence is a man aged 18 to 30 in good health. Some clones in this sample may be carry-over from other donors' samples. The rearrangement links TRBV28 to TRBJ2-7, with 7 bases aligning to TRBD2. The CDR3 DNA follows: TGTGCCAGCAGTCCGGTGACTAGCCGAATACCCTTTAGCTACGAGCAGTACTTC. The encoded protein is CASSPVTSRIPFSYEQYF.